This TCR beta chain derives from a study of T cells in Graves' hyperthyroidism and ophthalmopathy. Amplification yielded TCR beta CDR3 regions, with RNA transcripts as the source. Initially, a first-round RT-PCR of the TCR CDR3 employed the HTBI primer set. TCRdb reanalysed the multiplex PCR reads using MiXCR and keeps one entry per CDR3 protein. The sample carries about 360,000 distinct CDR3 sequences, 19% recorded once. Concerning this clonotype: The junction shows a germline mismatch at one end, possibly a read error.

The CDR3 spans 18 residues. Germline V gene data show CDR1 as MNHNS and CDR2 as SASEGT. Uncontrolled infection, other autoimmune disease, pregnancy or lactation barred patients from enrollment. The source of this sequence is a woman aged 18 to 35 with Graves' hyperthyroidism. The rearrangement joins TRBV6-1 to TRBJ2-5; D possibly uses TRBD1 or TRBD2 (6 bases each). What was sequenced was blood. The CDR3 here is CASSEAGWAQGRRETKYF. CDR3 coding DNA: TGTGCCAGCAGTGAAGCGGGGTGGGCGCAGGGGAGGAGAGAGACCAAGTACTTC.